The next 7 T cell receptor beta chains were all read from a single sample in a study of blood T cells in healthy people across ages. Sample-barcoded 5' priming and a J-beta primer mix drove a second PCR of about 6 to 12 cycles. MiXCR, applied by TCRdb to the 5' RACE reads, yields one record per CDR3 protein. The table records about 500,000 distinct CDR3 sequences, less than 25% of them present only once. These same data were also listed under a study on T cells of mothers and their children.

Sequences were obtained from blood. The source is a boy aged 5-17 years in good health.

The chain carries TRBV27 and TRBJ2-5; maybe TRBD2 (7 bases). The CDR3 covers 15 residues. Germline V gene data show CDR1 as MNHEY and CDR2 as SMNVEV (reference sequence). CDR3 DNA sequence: TGTGCTTCTATCCGTTGGGACGGGGGGCGTGAGACCCAGTACTTC. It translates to CASIRWDGGRETQYF.

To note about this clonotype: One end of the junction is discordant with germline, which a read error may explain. The CDR3 DNA follows: TGTGCTAGCAGCTTAGATATAGGGGGAGAAGAGACCCAGTACTTC. Translated, it gives CASSLDIGGEETQYF. The chain recombines TRBV7-7 with TRBJ2-5, with D perhaps matching TRBD1 (6 bases). Germline CDR1 reads SSHAT; CDR2 reads FNYEAQ (reference sequence). The CDR3 is 15 amino acids. The variable domain in full, with the rest retrieved from reference TRBV7-7 and TRBJ2-5, is GAGVSQSPRYKVTKRGQDVTLRCDPISSHATLYWYQQALGQGPEFLTYFNYEAQPDKSGLPSDRFSAERPEGSISTLTIQRTEQRDSAMYRCASSLDIGGEETQYFGPGTRLLVL.

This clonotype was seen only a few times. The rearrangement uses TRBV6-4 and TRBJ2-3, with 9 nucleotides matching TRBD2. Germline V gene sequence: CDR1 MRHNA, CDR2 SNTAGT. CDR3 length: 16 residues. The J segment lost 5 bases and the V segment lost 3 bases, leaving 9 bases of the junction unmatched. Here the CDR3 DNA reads TGTGCCAGCAGTGATGGCCGAGCGGGAGGTGGAGATACGCAGTATTTT. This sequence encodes CASSDGRAGGGDTQYF.

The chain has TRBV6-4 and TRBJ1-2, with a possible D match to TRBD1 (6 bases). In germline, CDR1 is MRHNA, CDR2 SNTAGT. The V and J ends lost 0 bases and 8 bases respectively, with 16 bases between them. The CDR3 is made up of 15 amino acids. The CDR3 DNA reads TGTGCCAGCAGTGACTCTACACAGGGACGGAGAGGCTACACCTTC. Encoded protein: CASSDSTQGRRGYTF.

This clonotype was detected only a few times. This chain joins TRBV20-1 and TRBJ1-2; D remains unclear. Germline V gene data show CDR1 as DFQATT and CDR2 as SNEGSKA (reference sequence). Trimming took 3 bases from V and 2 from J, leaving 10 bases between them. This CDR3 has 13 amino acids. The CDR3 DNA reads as TGCAGTGCTAGCTTCGGTAGAAACTATGGCTACACCTTC. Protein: CSASFGRNYGYTF.

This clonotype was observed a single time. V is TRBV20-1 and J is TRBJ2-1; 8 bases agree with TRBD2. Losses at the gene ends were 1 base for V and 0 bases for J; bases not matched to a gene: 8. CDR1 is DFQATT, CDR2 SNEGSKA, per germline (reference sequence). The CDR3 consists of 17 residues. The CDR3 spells CSARAIGGRSSYNEQFF. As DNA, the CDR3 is TGCAGTGCTAGAGCTATAGGCGGGAGGAGCTCCTACAATGAGCAGTTCTTC.

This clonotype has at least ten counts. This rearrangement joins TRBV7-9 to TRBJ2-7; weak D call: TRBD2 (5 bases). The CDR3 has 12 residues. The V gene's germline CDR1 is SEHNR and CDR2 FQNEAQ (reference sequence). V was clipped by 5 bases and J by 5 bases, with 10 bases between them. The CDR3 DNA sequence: TGTGCCAGCAGCCCCTCCGGGGACGAGCAGTACTTC. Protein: CASSPSGDEQYF. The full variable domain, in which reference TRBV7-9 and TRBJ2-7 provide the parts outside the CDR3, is DTGVSQNPRHKITKRGQNVTFRCDPISEHNRLYWYRQTLGQGPEFLTYFQNEAQLEKSRLLSDRFSAERPKGSFSTLEIQRTEQGDSAMYLCASSPSGDEQYFGPGTRLTVT.